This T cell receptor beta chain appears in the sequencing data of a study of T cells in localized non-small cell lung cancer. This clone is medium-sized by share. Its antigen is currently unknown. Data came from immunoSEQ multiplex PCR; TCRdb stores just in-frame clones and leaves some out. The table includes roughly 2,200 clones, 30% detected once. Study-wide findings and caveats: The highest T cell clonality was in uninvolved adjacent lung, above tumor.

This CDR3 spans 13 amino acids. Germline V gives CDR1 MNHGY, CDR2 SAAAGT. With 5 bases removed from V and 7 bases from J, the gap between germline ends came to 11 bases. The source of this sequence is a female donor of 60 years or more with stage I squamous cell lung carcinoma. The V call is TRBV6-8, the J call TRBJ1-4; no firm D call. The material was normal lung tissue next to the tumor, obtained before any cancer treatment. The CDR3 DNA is TGTGCCAGCAGTGTGAATAGCGGTGAAAAACTGTTTTTT. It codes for CASSVNSGEKLFF.